Listed here are 27 T cell receptor beta chains from one sample, sequenced in a study of shared clonotypes between healthy human individuals (dated by TCRdb to the early 2020s). To prepare the library, the immunoSEQ multiplex PCR assay was applied. The table was pulled from immuneACCESS by TCRdb, which kept in-frame rearrangements only. Such tables lose some clones; where checked, under half of the loss comes from unresolved V genes, and the rest has no known cause. The sample table contains roughly 700,000 clones; only one count was recorded for roughly 70% of them. 1.5% to 2% of the sample is taken by the ten largest. Material for sequencing was memory CD4+ T cells sorted from blood. In the paper's terms, the cell subset or site label means: CD45RA-negative fraction. These receptor sequences come from a woman in her thirties in good health.

V usage is TRBV7-8 and J usage is TRBJ1-6, with 9 bases matching TRBD1. This CDR3 has 15 residues. V was pared by 5 bases and J by 9 bases, with 8 bases of the junction left unmatched. Germline lookup yields CDR1 SGHVS and CDR2 FQNEAQ. The CDR3 sequence is CASSPRTGAGSPLHF. In DNA form, the CDR3 reads TGTGCCAGCAGCCCCCGGACAGGGGCAGGTTCACCCCTCCACTTT.

The rearrangement joins TRBV28 to TRBJ2-5; D gene ambiguous. The CDR3 consists of 11 residues. The ends were cut back, 3 bases at V and 6 bases at J, with 5 bases in the middle. Germline V gene sequence: CDR1 MDHEN, CDR2 SYDVKM. The CDR3 here is CASSFFQTQYF. The CDR3 DNA is TGTGCCAGCAGTTTTTTTCAGACCCAGTACTTC. Filled out from reference TRBV28 and TRBJ2-5, the complete variable domain reads DVKVTQSSRYLVKRTGEKVFLECVQDMDHENMFWYRQDPGLGLRLIYFSYDVKMKEKGDIPEGYSVSREKKERFSLILESASTNQTSMYLCASSFFQTQYFGPGTRLLVL.

The V gene is TRBV6-1, the J gene TRBJ2-1; TRBD2 matches at 10 bases. This CDR3 is 16 amino acids long. The germline CDR1 and CDR2 sequences are MNHNS and SASEGT. V shed 3 bases, J shed 4 bases, and the junction held 6 bases outside the gene matches. The CDR3 DNA reads as TGTGCCAGCAGTGAGGAGCGGGAGGGCCCGTACAATGAGCAGTTCTTC. Its translation is CASSEEREGPYNEQFF.

The table lists this clone with a count of one. Distinct nucleotide sequences in the sample also encode this CDR3. The J gene is TRBJ2-6, the V gene TRBV6-6; possible D gene TRBD1, 6 bases. The germline gives CDR1 MNHNY, CDR2 SVGAGI (reference sequence). Trimming left V 2 bases short and J 2 bases short, with 7 bases between. The CDR3 spans 15 residues. In DNA, the CDR3 is TGTGCCAGCAGTTACCAGGGGACTGGGGCCAACGTCCTGACTTTC. It translates to CASSYQGTGANVLTF.

J is TRBJ2-7 and V is TRBV7-8, with 10 bases lining up with TRBD2. Germline CDR1 is SGHVS and CDR2 is FQNEAQ. Losses at the gene ends were 0 bases for V and 3 bases for J; bases not matched to a gene: 5. The CDR3 has 16 amino acids. CDR3 in DNA: TGTGCCAGCAGCTTAGCATCGCTAGCGGGAGTCTACGAGCAGTACTTC. Amino acid sequence: CASSLASLAGVYEQYF. Looking up the rest from reference TRBV7-8 and TRBJ2-7 gives the full variable domain: GAGVSQSPRYKVAKRGQDVALRCDPISGHVSLFWYQQALGQGPEFLTYFQNEAQLDKSGLPSDRFFAERPEGSVSTLKIQRTQQEDSAVYLCASSLASLAGVYEQYFGPGTRLTVT.

The J gene is TRBJ1-2, the V gene TRBV25-1, with 11 positions matching TRBD1. The CDR3 loop spans 16 amino acids. Germline assignment: CDR1 MGHDK and CDR2 SYGVNS. Trimming cost V 3 bases and J 5 bases; bases outside gene matches: 8. The CDR3 protein is CASSDQWGQGVYGYTF. CDR3 nucleotides: TGTGCCAGCAGTGATCAGTGGGGACAGGGGGTATATGGCTACACCTTC.

This chain links TRBV2 with TRBJ1-3; D gene unclear. The CDR3 is 15 amino acids. CDR1 is SNHLY, CDR2 FYNNEI, per germline. V was shortened by 2 bases and J by 0 bases, with 8 bases between the two germline ends. The CDR3, as DNA: TGTGCCAGCAGTGAAAGTGACGGCTCTGGAAACACCATATATTTT. Residues: CASSESDGSGNTIYF.

V gene TRBV29-1 combines with J gene TRBJ2-2; D perhaps matches TRBD2 (5 bases). The V end was cut by 8 bases, the J end by 7 bases, with 14 bases between. Germline assignment: CDR1 SQVTM and CDR2 ANQGSEA. The CDR3 is made up of 12 amino acids. CDR3 nucleotide sequence: TGCAGCCTGAAGAGGGCGAGCGGGGAGCTGTTTTTT. Encoded protein: CSLKRASGELFF.

As regards this clone: Being one base from a much bigger clone, this may be a read error. The V gene is TRBV27, the J gene TRBJ2-3, with D maybe TRBD2 (5 bases). Trimming stripped 6 bases from V and 6 bases from J, with 7 bases between. The CDR3 has 11 residues. In germline, CDR1 is MNHEY, CDR2 SMNVEV (reference sequence). The CDR3 DNA is TGTGCCAGCAGCTCGGGGGATACGCAGTATTTT. Its translation is CASSSGDTQYF.

This clone occurred once. The V call is TRBV7-9, the J call TRBJ1-5; TRBD1 aligns across 9 bases. The CDR3 consists of 12 residues. With 6 bases clipped from V and 11 bases from J, the junction kept 5 bases outside the gene matches. The germline CDR1 and CDR2 sequences are SEHNR and FQNEAQ (reference sequence). The CDR3 sequence is CASSQGDRAQHF. DNA of the CDR3: TGTGCCAGCAGTCAGGGGGACAGGGCCCAGCATTTT.

The chain uses TRBV20-1 and TRBJ2-3, with D unclear. V was shortened by 6 bases and J by 6 bases, with 10 bases between the two germline ends. CDR1 and CDR2 (germline): DFQATT, SNEGSKA (reference sequence). The CDR3 sequence is 11 residues long. The CDR3 coding sequence is TGCAGTGCATATCTCCGGGATACGCAGTATTTT. Translation: CSAYLRDTQYF.

The chain combines TRBV12-5 with TRBJ2-3, with D maybe TRBD2 (5 bases). CDR3 length equals 13 residues. V dropped 8 bases and J dropped 0 bases, with 9 bases sitting between them. The germline CDR1 and CDR2 sequences are LGHNT and FRNRAP. This chain's CDR3 is CASRSGSTDTQYF. In nucleotides, the CDR3 is TGTGCTAGTAGAAGCGGTAGCACAGATACGCAGTATTTT.

The V call is TRBV5-1, the J call TRBJ2-2; TRBD2 matches 9 bases. The J segment lost 1 base and the V segment lost 3 bases, leaving 4 bases of the junction unmatched. CDR3 length: 16 residues. Germline V gene data show CDR1 as SGHRS and CDR2 as YFSETQ. The DNA of the CDR3 is TGCGCCAGCAGCTACGGGACTAGCAGGAACACCGGGGAGCTGTTTTTT. Its protein product is CASSYGTSRNTGELFF.

The sample holds one count of this clone. This chain links TRBV10-3 with TRBJ1-1; 7 bases are a match to TRBD1. CDR1 ENHRY and CDR2 SYGVKD come from the germline V gene. The junction had 2 bases not matched to a gene; V was cut back by 0 bases and J by 1 base. The CDR3 runs to 15 residues. Here the CDR3 DNA reads TGTGCCATCAGTGAGTCGGACAGGTGGAACACTGAAGCTTTCTTT. Protein product: CAISESDRWNTEAFF.

The CDR3 DNA reads as TGTGCCAGTAGTAACAGGGGGCAGGGGACTGAAGCTTTCTTT. It codes for CASSNRGQGTEAFF. The rearrangement links TRBV19 to TRBJ1-1, with 9 bases matching TRBD1. Germline CDR1 LNHDA, CDR2 SQIVND (reference sequence). Trimming at V came to 4 bases and at J to 5 bases, leaving 5 bases not matched to a gene. The CDR3 contains 14 residues. Together with reference TRBV19 and TRBJ1-1, the CDR3 gives the full variable domain: DGGITQSPKYLFRKEGQNVTLSCEQNLNHDAMYWYRQDPGQGLRLIYYSQIVNDFQKGDIAEGYSVSREKKESFPLTVTSAQKNPTAFYLCASSNRGQGTEAFFGQGTRLTVV.

The genes are TRBV11-2 and TRBJ2-3; D unclear. There are 14 residues in the CDR3. Trimming left V 2 bases short and J 5 bases short, with 11 bases between. Per the germline V gene, CDR1 is SGHAT and CDR2 is FQNNGV. CDR3 coding DNA: TGTGCCAGCAGCTTACAACCCATAGTAGATACGCAGTATTTT. Amino acid sequence: CASSLQPIVDTQYF.

Comment on this clone: Different DNA sequences within this sample yield the same CDR3. This chain links TRBV30 with TRBJ1-5, with 10 positions matching TRBD1. CDR1 is GTSNPN and CDR2 is SVGIG in the germline V gene (reference sequence). The ends lost 5 bases at V and 2 bases at J; junction bases unmatched: 0. The CDR3 runs to 13 residues. The CDR3 sequence is CAWGTGGNQPQHF. The CDR3 DNA is TGTGCCTGGGGGACAGGGGGCAATCAGCCCCAGCATTTT.

The rearrangement uses TRBV19 and TRBJ1-3, with 7 bases lining up with TRBD1. The CDR3 length is 15 residues. Germline-derived CDR1 and CDR2 are LNHDA and SQIVND (reference sequence). V gave up 11 bases and J gave up 1 base; unmatched junction bases: 11. Here the CDR3 reads CAPPRGLTSGNTIYF. The DNA for the CDR3 is TGTGCCCCTCCGAGGGGGCTAACTTCTGGAAACACCATATATTTT.

The chain has TRBV15 and TRBJ2-1; D gene ambiguous. Germline V CDR1 and CDR2: LNHNV, YYDKDF (reference sequence). Trimming took off 5 bases at V and 9 bases at J, with 14 bases between the two ends. The CDR3 spans 13 residues. CDR3 sequence: CATSPRLVGEQFF. As DNA, the CDR3 is TGTGCCACCAGCCCCCGCCTGGTTGGTGAGCAGTTCTTC.

Only a few counts were recorded for this clone. The chain has TRBV28 and TRBJ2-2; D is uncertain. Germline V lookup: CDR1 MDHEN, CDR2 SYDVKM. Trimming took 3 bases from V and 1 from J, leaving 6 bases between them. The CDR3 length is 14 residues. The CDR3 region has the DNA TGTGCCAGCAGTTTCTTCGAGAACACCGGGGAGCTGTTTTTT. It translates to CASSFFENTGELFF. Complete variable domain (other parts from reference TRBV28 and TRBJ2-2): DVKVTQSSRYLVKRTGEKVFLECVQDMDHENMFWYRQDPGLGLRLIYFSYDVKMKEKGDIPEGYSVSREKKERFSLILESASTNQTSMYLCASSFFENTGELFFGEGSRLTVL.

The gene calls are TRBV6-1 and TRBJ2-7; 7 bases match TRBD1. This CDR3 is 12 amino acids long. Germline V gives CDR1 MNHNS, CDR2 SASEGT. Losses at the gene ends were 6 bases for V and 6 bases for J; bases not matched to a gene: 5. DNA of the CDR3: TGTGCCAGCAGGGGGGCAGGGGGCGAGCAGTACTTC. This gives the protein CASRGAGGEQYF.

This clone is a singleton in its sample. The genes are TRBV5-1 and TRBJ2-3, with TRBD2 matching 14 bases. The germline CDR1 and CDR2 sequences are SGHRS and YFSETQ. This CDR3 is 16 amino acids long. The V and J ends lost 7 bases and 4 bases, in that order; junction bases with no gene match: 8. CDR3 DNA: TGCGCCAGCGGGACTAGCGGGAGATGGCCCCCAGATACGCAGTATTTT. This sequence encodes CASGTSGRWPPDTQYF.

This clone occurred a few times. This rearrangement joins TRBV5-6 to TRBJ1-2; D ambiguous. This CDR3 comprises 15 residues. Germline CDR1 reads SGHDT; CDR2 reads YYEEEE. Trimming shortened V by 1 base and J by 2 bases, and 12 bases separated the two germline ends. For the CDR3, the DNA is TGTGCCAGCAGCTTGTTTGGGCGGGGAAACTATGGCTACACCTTC. Encoded protein: CASSLFGRGNYGYTF. The whole variable domain, remainder taken from reference TRBV5-6 and TRBJ1-2, is DAGVTQSPTHLIKTRGQQVTLRCSPKSGHDTVSWYQQALGQGPQFIFQYYEEEERQRGNFPDRFSGHQFPNYSSELNVNALLLGDSALYLCASSLFGRGNYGYTFGSGTRLTVV.

This chain connects TRBV19 to TRBJ2-2; D not certain. Trimming shortened V by 7 bases and J by 1 base, and 13 bases separated the two germline ends. The CDR3 length is 15 residues. Germline values: CDR1 LNHDA, CDR2 SQIVND (reference sequence). The CDR3 sequence: CASMSELLNTGELFF. The CDR3 DNA follows: TGTGCCAGTATGAGCGAACTACTGAACACCGGGGAGCTGTTTTTT. Combining the CDR3 with reference TRBV19 and TRBJ2-2 gives the whole variable domain DGGITQSPKYLFRKEGQNVTLSCEQNLNHDAMYWYRQDPGQGLRLIYYSQIVNDFQKGDIAEGYSVSREKKESFPLTVTSAQKNPTAFYLCASMSELLNTGELFFGEGSRLTVL.

Concerning this clone itself: Other DNA sequences from this sample encode an identical CDR3 as well. The rearrangement joins TRBV20-1 to TRBJ1-2; the D is unclear. The germline V and J ends were trimmed by 3 bases and 3 bases, with 2 bases remaining between them. Germline CDR1 DFQATT, CDR2 SNEGSKA (reference sequence). This CDR3 is built from 10 residues. This chain's CDR3 is CSASYYGYTF. CDR3 nucleotides: TGCAGTGCTAGCTACTATGGCTACACCTTC.

The J gene is TRBJ1-1, the V gene TRBV10-3, with D hard to call. CDR3 length: 13 residues. Trimming stripped 4 bases from V and 4 bases from J, with 10 bases between. Germline V lookup: CDR1 ENHRY, CDR2 SYGVKD. The CDR3 loop is CAISAGTFTEAFF. DNA of the CDR3: TGTGCCATCAGTGCAGGAACCTTCACTGAAGCTTTCTTT.

In its sample, this clone was seen once. The rearrangement uses TRBV6-1 and TRBJ1-5; D not resolved. The CDR3 runs to 15 residues. V was pared by 5 bases and J by 0 bases, with 11 bases between. The germline V gene encodes CDR1 MNHNS and CDR2 SASEGT. CDR3 nucleotides: TGTGCCAGCAGTCGACCGACCCGTAGCAATCAGCCCCAGCATTTT. Translating gives CASSRPTRSNQPQHF.